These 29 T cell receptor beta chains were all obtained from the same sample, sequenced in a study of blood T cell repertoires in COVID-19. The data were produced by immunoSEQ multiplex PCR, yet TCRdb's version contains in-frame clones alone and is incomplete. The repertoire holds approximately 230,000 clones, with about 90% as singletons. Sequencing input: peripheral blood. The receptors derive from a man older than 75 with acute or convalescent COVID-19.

The CDR3 reads CASSFGRDTTEAFF. The CDR3 DNA reads as TGTGCCAGCAGCTTTGGCAGGGACACTACTGAAGCTTTCTTT. The J gene is TRBJ1-1, the V gene TRBV5-6; tentative D call: TRBD1 (6 bases). CDR1 SGHDT and CDR2 YYEEEE come from the germline V gene. V was clipped by 2 bases and J by 5 bases, with 13 bases between them. The CDR3 contains 14 residues.

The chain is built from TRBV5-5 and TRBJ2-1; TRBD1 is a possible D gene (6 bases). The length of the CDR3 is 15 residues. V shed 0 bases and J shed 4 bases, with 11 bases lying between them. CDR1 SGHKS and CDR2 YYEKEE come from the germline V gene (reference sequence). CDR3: CASSLGQGFYNEQFF. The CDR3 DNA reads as TGTGCCAGCAGCTTGGGTCAGGGGTTTTACAATGAGCAGTTCTTC.

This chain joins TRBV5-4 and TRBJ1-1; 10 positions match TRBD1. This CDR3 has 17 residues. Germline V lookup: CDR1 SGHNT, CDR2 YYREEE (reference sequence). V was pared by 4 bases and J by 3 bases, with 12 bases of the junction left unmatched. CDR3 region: CASSRGTGVSMDTEAFF. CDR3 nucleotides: TGTGCCAGCAGCAGGGGGACAGGGGTCTCGATGGACACTGAAGCTTTCTTT.

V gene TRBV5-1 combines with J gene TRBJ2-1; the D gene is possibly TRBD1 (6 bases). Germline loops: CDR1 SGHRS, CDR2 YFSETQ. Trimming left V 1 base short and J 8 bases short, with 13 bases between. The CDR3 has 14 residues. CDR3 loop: CASSLPRGPDEQFF. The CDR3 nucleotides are TGCGCCAGCAGCTTGCCCAGGGGTCCGGATGAGCAGTTCTTC.

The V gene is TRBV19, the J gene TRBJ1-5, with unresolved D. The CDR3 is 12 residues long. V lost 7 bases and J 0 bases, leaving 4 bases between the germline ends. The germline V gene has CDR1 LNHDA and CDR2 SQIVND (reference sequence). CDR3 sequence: CASKYSNQPQHF. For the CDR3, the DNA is TGTGCCAGTAAATATAGCAATCAGCCCCAGCATTTT.

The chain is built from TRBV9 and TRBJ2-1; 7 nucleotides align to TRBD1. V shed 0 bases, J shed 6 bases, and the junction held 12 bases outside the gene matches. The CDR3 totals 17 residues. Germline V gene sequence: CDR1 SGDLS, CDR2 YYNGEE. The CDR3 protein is CASSVEGAGLLFNEQFF. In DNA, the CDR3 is TGTGCCAGCAGCGTAGAGGGGGCCGGACTGCTCTTCAATGAGCAGTTCTTC.

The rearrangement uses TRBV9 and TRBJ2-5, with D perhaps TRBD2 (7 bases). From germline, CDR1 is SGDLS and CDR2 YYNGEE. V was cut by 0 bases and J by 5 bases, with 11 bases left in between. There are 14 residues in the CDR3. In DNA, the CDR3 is TGTGCCAGCAGCGTAGAGGGGGGGGTGGAGACCCAGTACTTC. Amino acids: CASSVEGGVETQYF.

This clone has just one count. In DNA, the CDR3 is TGCGCCAGCACCCTGGAGCGGGGGGACACTGAAGCTTTCTTT. Translated: CASTLERGDTEAFF. The V call is TRBV5-1, the J call TRBJ1-1; D is perhaps TRBD1 (5 bases). CDR1 and CDR2 from the germline V gene are SGHRS and YFSETQ. V lost 6 bases and J lost 3, with 15 bases in between. The CDR3 runs to 14 residues.

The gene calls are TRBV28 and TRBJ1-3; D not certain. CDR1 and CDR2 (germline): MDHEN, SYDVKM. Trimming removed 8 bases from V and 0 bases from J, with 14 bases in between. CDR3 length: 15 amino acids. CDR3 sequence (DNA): TGTGCCAGCCTCACGGGAGGAGGCTCTGGAAACACCATATATTTT. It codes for CASLTGGGSGNTIYF. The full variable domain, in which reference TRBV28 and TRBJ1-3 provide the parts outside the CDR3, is DVKVTQSSRYLVKRTGEKVFLECVQDMDHENMFWYRQDPGLGLRLIYFSYDVKMKEKGDIPEGYSVSREKKERFSLILESASTNQTSMYLCASLTGGGSGNTIYFGEGSWLTVV.

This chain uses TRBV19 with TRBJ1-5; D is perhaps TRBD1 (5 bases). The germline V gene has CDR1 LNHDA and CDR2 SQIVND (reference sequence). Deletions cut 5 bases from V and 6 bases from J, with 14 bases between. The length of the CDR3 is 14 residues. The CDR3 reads CASSPRTQGQPQHF. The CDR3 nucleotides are TGTGCCAGTAGTCCTCGGACCCAGGGTCAGCCCCAGCATTTT.

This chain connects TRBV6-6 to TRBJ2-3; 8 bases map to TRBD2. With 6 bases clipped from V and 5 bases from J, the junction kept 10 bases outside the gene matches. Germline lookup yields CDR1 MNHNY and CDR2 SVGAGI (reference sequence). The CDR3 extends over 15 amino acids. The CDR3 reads CASSRGGREIDTQYF. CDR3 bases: TGTGCCAGCAGCCGCGGGGGGCGGGAGATAGATACGCAGTATTTT.

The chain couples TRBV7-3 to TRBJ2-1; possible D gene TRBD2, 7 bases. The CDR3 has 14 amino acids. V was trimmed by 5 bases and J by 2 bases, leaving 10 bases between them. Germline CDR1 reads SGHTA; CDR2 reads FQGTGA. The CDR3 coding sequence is TGTGCCAGCAGCGGGGGGGCCACCTACAATGAGCAGTTCTTC. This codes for CASSGGATYNEQFF. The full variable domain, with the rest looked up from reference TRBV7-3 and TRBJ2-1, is GAGVSQTPSNKVTEKGKYVELRCDPISGHTALYWYRQSLGQGPEFLIYFQGTGAADDSGLPNDRFFAVRPEGSVSTLKIQRTERGDSAVYLCASSGGATYNEQFFGPGTRLTVL.

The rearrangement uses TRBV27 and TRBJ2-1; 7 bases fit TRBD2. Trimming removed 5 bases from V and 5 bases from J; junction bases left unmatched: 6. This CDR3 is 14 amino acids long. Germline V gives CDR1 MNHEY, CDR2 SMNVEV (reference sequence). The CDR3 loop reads CASSQWGGDNEQFF. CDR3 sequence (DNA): TGTGCCAGCAGTCAATGGGGAGGGGACAATGAGCAGTTCTTC.

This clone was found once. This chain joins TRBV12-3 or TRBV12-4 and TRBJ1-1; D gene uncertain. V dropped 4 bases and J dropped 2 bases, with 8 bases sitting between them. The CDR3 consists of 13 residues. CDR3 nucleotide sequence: TGTGCCAGCAGTTCTCAGTTAAACACTGAAGCTTTCTTT. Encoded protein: CASSSQLNTEAFF.

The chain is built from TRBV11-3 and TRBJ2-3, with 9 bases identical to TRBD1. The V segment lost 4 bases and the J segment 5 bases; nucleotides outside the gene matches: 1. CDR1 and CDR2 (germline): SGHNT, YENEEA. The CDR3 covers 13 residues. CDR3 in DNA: TGTGCCAGCAGCTCGGGACAGGGAGATACGCAGTATTTT. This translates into CASSSGQGDTQYF. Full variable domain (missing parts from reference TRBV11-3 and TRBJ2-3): EAGVVQSPRYKIIEKKQPVAFWCNPISGHNTLYWYLQNLGQGPELLIRYENEEAVDDSQLPKDRFSAERLKGVDSTLKIQPAELGDSAVYLCASSSGQGDTQYFGPGTRLTVL.

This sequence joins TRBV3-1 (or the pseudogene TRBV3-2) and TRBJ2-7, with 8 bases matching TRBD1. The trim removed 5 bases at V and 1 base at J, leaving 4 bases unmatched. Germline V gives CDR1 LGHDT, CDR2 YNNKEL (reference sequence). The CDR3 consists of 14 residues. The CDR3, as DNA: TGTGCCAGCAGCGACAGGGGCGTTTCCTACGAGCAGTACTTC. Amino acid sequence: CASSDRGVSYEQYF.

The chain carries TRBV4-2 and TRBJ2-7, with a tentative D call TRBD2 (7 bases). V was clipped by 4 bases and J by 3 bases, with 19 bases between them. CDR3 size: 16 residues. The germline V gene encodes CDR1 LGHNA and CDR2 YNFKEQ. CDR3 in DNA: TGTGCCAGCAGCCCAAGGGGGGGAGCCGGGGTCTACGAGCAGTACTTC. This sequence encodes CASSPRGGAGVYEQYF.

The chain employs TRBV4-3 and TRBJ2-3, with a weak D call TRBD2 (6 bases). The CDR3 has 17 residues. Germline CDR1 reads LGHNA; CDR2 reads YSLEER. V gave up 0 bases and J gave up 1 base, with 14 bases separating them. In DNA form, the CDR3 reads TGCGCCAGCAGCCAAGACTTACTAGCCTTCGGCACAGATACGCAGTATTTT. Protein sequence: CASSQDLLAFGTDTQYF.

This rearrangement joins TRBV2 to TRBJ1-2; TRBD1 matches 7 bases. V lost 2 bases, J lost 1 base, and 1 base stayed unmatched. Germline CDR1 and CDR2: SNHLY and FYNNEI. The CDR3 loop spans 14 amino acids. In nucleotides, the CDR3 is TGTGCCAGCAGTGAAACAGGGGATAACTATGGCTACACCTTC. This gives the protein CASSETGDNYGYTF.

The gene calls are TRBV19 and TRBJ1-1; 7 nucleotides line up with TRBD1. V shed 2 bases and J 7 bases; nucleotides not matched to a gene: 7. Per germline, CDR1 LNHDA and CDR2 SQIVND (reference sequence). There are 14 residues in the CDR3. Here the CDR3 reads CASSIRGLPLEAFF. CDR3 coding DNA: TGTGCCAGTAGTATAAGGGGGCTACCCCTTGAAGCTTTCTTT.

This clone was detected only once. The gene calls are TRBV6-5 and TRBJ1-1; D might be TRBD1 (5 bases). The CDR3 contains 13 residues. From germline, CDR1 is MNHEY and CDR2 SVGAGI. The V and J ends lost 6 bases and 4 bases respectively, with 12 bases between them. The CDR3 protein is CASRLTGFTEAFF. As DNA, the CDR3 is TGTGCCAGCAGGCTTACAGGTTTCACTGAAGCTTTCTTT.

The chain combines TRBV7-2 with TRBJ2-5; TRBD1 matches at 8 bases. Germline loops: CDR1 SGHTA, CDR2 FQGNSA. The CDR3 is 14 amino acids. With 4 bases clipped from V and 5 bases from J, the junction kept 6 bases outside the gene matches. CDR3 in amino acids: CASSSQGARETQYF. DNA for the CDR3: TGTGCCAGCAGCTCCCAGGGGGCGAGGGAGACCCAGTACTTC.

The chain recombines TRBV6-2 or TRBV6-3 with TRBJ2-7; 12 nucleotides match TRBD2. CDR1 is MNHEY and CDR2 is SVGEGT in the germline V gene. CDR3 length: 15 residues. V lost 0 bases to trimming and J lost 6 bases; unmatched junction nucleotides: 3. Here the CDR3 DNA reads TGTGCCAGCAGTTACTCCCGACTAGCGGGAGTCGAGCAGTACTTC. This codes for CASSYSRLAGVEQYF.

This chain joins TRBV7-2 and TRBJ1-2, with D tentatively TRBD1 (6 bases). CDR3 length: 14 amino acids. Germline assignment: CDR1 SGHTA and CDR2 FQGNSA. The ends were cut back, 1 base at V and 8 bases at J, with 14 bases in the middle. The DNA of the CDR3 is TGTGCCAGCAGCTTAGACGGCCCACAGGGCGGCTACACCTTC. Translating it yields CASSLDGPQGGYTF.

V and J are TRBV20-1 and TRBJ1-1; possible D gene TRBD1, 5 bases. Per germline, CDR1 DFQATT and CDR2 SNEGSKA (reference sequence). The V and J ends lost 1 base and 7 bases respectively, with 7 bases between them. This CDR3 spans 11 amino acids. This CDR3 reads CSARADSEAFF. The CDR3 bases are TGCAGTGCTAGAGCTGACAGTGAAGCTTTCTTT.

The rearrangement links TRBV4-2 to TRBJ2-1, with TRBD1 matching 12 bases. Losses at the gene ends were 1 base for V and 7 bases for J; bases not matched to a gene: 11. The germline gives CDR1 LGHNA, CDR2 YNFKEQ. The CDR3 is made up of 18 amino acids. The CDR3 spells CASSQVVAGTGGQNEQFF. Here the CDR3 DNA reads TGTGCCAGCAGCCAAGTCGTTGCCGGGACAGGGGGCCAAAATGAGCAGTTCTTC.

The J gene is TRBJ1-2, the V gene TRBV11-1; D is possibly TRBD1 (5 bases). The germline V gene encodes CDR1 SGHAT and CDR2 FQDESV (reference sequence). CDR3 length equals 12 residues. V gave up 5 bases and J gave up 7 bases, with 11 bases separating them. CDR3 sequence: CASSTGGSGYTF. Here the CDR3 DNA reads TGTGCCAGCAGCACCGGGGGGTCTGGCTACACCTTC.

CDR3 coding DNA: TGTGCCAGCAGTTTAGTTGGGGGCCCGGGCAATCAGCCCCAGCATTTT. Translated, it gives CASSLVGGPGNQPQHF. V gene TRBV28 combines with J gene TRBJ1-5, with TRBD1 as a possible D gene (6 bases). The germline V gene encodes CDR1 MDHEN and CDR2 SYDVKM. Trimming removed 2 bases from V and 2 bases from J, with 13 bases in between. The CDR3 totals 16 residues. Full variable domain (rest looked up from reference TRBV28 and TRBJ1-5): DVKVTQSSRYLVKRTGEKVFLECVQDMDHENMFWYRQDPGLGLRLIYFSYDVKMKEKGDIPEGYSVSREKKERFSLILESASTNQTSMYLCASSLVGGPGNQPQHFGDGTRLSIL.

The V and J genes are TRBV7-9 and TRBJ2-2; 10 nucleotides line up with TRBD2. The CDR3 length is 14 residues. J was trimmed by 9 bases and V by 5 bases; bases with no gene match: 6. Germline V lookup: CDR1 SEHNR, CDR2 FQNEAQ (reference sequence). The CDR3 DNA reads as TGTGCCAGCAGCGGAACGGGACTAGCGAGGGAGCTGTTTTTT. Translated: CASSGTGLARELFF.